Detailed here is one T cell receptor beta chain. The same CDR3 is also encoded by other DNA sequences in this sample. These data come from a study of blood T cell repertoires in COVID-19. Study summary: Both acute and convalescent COVID-19 samples were obtained from the United States, Italy and Spain. Sample material is recorded as cDNA or gDNA derived from T cells, B-cell-depleted T cells, or PBMCs.

As handled by the study authors: Estimated nucleated cell counts came from reference gene primer amplification. The assay was immunoSEQ multiplex PCR, and TCRdb's table has in-frame clones only and misses some. That table gives V, J and clone size, and the DNA gave D and trimming. The data contain roughly 330,000 clones, approximately 88% of them singletons. V gave up 2 bases and J gave up 2 bases, with 8 bases separating them. The CDR3 has 14 amino acids. Looked up from germline, CDR1 is SGHRS and CDR2 is YFSETQ. The study recruited people aged roughly 18 to 95 years across roughly 23 US areas. This receptor was obtained from a man in his thirties or forties who had recovered from COVID-19. Specimen: PBMCs or T cells enriched from blood (not recorded which). The chain uses TRBV5-1 and TRBJ1-3; D might be TRBD1 (6 bases). The CDR3 loop is CASSLQGAGNTIYF. The DNA of the CDR3 is TGCGCCAGCAGCTTACAGGGAGCTGGAAACACCATATATTTT.